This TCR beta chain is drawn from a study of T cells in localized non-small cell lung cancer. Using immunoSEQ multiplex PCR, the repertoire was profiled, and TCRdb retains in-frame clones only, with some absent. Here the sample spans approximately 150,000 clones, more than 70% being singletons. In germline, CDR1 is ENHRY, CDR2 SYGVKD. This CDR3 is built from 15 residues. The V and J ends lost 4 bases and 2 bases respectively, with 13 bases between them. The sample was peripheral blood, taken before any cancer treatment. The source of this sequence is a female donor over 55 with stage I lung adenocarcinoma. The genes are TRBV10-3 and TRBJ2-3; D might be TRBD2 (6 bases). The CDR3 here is CAISGLGGSTDTQYF. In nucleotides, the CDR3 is TGTGCCATCAGTGGATTGGGAGGCTCCACAGATACGCAGTATTTT.